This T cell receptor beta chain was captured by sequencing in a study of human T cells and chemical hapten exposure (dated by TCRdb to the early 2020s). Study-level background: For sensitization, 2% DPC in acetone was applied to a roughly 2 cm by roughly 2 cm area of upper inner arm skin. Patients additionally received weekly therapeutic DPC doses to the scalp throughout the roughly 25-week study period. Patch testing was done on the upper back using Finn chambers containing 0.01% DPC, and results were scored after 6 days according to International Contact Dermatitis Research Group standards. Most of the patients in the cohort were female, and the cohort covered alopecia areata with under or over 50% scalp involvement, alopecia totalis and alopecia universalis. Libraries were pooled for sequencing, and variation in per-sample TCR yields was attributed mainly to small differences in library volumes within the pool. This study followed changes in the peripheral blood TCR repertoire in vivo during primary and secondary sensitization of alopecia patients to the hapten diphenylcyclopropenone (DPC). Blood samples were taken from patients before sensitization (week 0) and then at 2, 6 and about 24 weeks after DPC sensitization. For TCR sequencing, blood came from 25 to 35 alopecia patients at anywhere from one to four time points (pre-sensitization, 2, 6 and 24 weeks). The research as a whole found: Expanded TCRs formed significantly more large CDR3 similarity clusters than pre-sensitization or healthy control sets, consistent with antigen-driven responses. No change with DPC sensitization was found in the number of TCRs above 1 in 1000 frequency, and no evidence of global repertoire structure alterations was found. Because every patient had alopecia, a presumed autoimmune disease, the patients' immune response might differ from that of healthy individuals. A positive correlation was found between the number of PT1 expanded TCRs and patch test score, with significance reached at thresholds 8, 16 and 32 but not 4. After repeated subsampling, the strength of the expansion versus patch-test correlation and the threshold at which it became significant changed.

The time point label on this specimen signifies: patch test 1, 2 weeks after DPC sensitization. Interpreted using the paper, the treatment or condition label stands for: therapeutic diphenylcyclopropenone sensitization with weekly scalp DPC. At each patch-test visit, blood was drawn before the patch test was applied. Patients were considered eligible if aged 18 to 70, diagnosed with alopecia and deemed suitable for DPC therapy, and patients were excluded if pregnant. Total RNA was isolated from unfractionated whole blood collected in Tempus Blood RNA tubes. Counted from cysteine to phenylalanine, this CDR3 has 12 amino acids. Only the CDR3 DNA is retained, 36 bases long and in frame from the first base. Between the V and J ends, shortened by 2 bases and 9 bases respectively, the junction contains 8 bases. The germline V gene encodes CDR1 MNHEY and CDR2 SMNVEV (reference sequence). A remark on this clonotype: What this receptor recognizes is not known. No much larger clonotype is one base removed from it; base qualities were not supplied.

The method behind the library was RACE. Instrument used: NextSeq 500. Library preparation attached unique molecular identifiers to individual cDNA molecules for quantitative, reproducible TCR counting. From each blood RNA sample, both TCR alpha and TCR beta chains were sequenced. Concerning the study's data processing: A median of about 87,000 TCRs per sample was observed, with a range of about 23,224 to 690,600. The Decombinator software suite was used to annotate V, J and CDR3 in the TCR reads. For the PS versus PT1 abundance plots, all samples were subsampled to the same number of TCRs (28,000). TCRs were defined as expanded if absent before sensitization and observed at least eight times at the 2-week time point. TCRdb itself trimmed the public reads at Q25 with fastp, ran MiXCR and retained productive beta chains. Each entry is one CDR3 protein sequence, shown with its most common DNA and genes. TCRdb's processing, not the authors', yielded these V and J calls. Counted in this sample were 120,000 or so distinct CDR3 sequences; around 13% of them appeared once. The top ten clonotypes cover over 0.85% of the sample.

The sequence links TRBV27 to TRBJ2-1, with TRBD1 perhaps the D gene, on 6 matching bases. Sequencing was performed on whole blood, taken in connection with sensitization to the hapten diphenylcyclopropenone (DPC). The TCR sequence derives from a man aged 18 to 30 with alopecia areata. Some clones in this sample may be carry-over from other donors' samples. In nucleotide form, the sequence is TGTGCCAGCAGTTTAGGGGGCTTTGAGCAGTTCTTC. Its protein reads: CASSLGGFEQFF.